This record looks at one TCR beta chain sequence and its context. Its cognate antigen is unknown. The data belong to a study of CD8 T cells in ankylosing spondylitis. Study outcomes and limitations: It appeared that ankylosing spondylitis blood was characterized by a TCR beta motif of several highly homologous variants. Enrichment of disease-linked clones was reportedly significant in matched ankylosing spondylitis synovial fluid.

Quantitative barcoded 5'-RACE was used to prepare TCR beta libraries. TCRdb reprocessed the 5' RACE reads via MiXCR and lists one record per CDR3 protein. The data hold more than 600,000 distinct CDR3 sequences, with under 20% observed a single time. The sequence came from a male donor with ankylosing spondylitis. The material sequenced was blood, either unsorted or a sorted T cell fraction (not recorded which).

The CDR3 spells CASSLGRGQGYEQYF. Written as DNA, the CDR3 is TGTGCCAGCAGCTTAGGCAGGGGCCAAGGCTACGAGCAGTACTTC. The chain employs TRBV7-9 and TRBJ2-7, with a tentative D call TRBD1 (6 bases). The CDR3 extends over 15 amino acids. The V gene's germline CDR1 is SEHNR and CDR2 FQNEAQ (reference sequence). V was cut by 1 base and J by 3 bases, with 13 bases left in between.